Following are 24 T cell receptor beta chains from one sample sequenced in a study of blood T cell repertoires in COVID-19. The method was immunoSEQ multiplex PCR; TCRdb's version includes in-frame clones alone and lacks a portion of them. This sample has tens of thousands of clones; about 73% occur once, and the top ten carry approximately 5.7%. Source material: peripheral blood. All receptors come from a middle-aged man with active or convalescent COVID-19.

The V gene is TRBV24-1, the J gene TRBJ2-1; TRBD2 matches at 11 bases. Trimming removed 9 bases from V and 4 bases from J; junction bases left unmatched: 1. The CDR3 runs 13 residues. Germline V gives CDR1 KGHDR, CDR2 SFDVKD. The chain's CDR3 is CATGTSGYNEQFF. The CDR3 DNA reads as TGTGCCACCGGGACTAGCGGTTACAATGAGCAGTTCTTC.

The chain uses TRBV7-2 and TRBJ2-7; 7 nucleotides line up with TRBD2. The length of the CDR3 is 15 residues. Losses at the gene ends were 3 bases for V and 3 bases for J; bases not matched to a gene: 8. The germline V gene encodes CDR1 SGHTA and CDR2 FQGNSA. The CDR3 loop is CASSLGAGRFYEQYF. The CDR3 bases are TGTGCCAGCAGCTTGGGAGCGGGGAGATTCTACGAGCAGTACTTC.

The chain employs TRBV6-5 and TRBJ2-1; 9 bases are shared with TRBD2. The CDR3 runs 15 residues. V lost 6 bases and J lost 8; bases outside the gene matches: 11. The germline CDR1 and CDR2 sequences are MNHEY and SVGAGI. CDR3 loop: CASSSSGTSWHEQFF. The CDR3 DNA is TGTGCCAGCAGCAGCAGCGGGACTAGCTGGCATGAGCAGTTCTTC.

CDR3 in DNA: TGTGCCAGCAGCAGGGACAGCTACAATGAGCAGTTCTTC. This encodes CASSRDSYNEQFF. The rearrangement uses TRBV9 and TRBJ2-1; 7 bases agree with TRBD1. The CDR3 is 13 residues long. V was pared by 4 bases and J by 3 bases, with 1 base of the junction left unmatched. Germline lookup yields CDR1 SGDLS and CDR2 YYNGEE.

The V gene is TRBV12-3 or TRBV12-4, the J gene TRBJ2-1, with D possibly being TRBD2 (6 bases). V was cut by 5 bases and J by 10 bases, with 12 bases left in between. This CDR3 contains 12 residues. The CDR3 is CASSPGVGEQFF. The CDR3 DNA follows: TGTGCCAGCAGTCCGGGGGTGGGGGAGCAGTTCTTC.

The chain recombines TRBV6-5 with TRBJ2-7; 9 bases line up with TRBD1. The CDR3 has 15 amino acids. Germline V gives CDR1 MNHEY, CDR2 SVGAGI. V dropped 6 bases and J dropped 4; count of bases not matched to a gene: 10. The CDR3: CASRAGTGSSYEQYF. CDR3 DNA: TGTGCCAGCAGAGCCGGGACAGGGTCGTCGTACGAGCAGTACTTC.

V usage is TRBV12-5 and J usage is TRBJ2-3; 9 nucleotides line up with TRBD2. Germline V lookup: CDR1 LGHNT, CDR2 FRNRAP. The CDR3 spans 16 residues. V was pared by 6 bases and J by 2 bases, with 9 bases of the junction left unmatched. CDR3 in amino acids: CASGPRSGGFTDTQYF. CDR3 nucleotides: TGTGCTAGTGGGCCCCGGAGCGGGGGGTTCACAGATACGCAGTATTTT.

CDR3: CASSLTTGSQETQYF. The CDR3 DNA sequence: TGCGCCAGCAGCTTGACGACTGGCTCCCAGGAGACCCAGTACTTC. This sequence joins TRBV5-1 and TRBJ2-5; D ambiguous. V was trimmed by 1 base and J by 5 bases, leaving 15 bases between them. Germline lookup yields CDR1 SGHRS and CDR2 YFSETQ. The CDR3 length is 15 residues.

The chain has TRBV7-2 and TRBJ2-1, with 7 positions matching TRBD2. In germline, CDR1 is SGHTA, CDR2 FQGNSA. V was pared by 6 bases and J by 5 bases, with 13 bases of the junction left unmatched. The CDR3 extends over 16 amino acids. CDR3 sequence reads: CASRLNSGREHNEQFF. The DNA for the CDR3 is TGTGCCAGCAGGCTCAATAGCGGGCGGGAGCACAATGAGCAGTTCTTC.

This chain links TRBV6-6 with TRBJ1-1; D possibly corresponds to TRBD1 (5 bases). Germline values: CDR1 MNHNY, CDR2 SVGAGI (reference sequence). The germline V and J ends were trimmed by 5 bases and 5 bases, with 18 bases remaining between them. The CDR3 consists of 15 residues. The CDR3 reads CASSQGLSGGTEAFF. The DNA of the CDR3 is TGTGCCAGCAGTCAGGGACTTTCCGGTGGAACTGAAGCTTTCTTT.

This clone appeared a few times. CDR3 coding DNA: TGTGCCAGCAGTTACCGGGACAGGGGCGACTATGGCTACACCTTC. This sequence encodes CASSYRDRGDYGYTF. The V gene is TRBV6-5, the J gene TRBJ1-2; 10 bases fit TRBD1. V lost 2 bases and J lost 3; bases outside the gene matches: 3. Per germline, CDR1 MNHEY and CDR2 SVGAGI. CDR3 length equals 15 residues.

The chain carries TRBV6-5 and TRBJ1-4; possible D gene TRBD1, 5 bases. CDR3 length: 14 amino acids. Germline V gives CDR1 MNHEY, CDR2 SVGAGI. The V gene lost 6 bases and the J gene lost 2 bases, with 10 bases spanning the gap. The DNA for the CDR3 is TGTGCCAGCAGACCAGGGTTTACTAATGAAAAACTGTTTTTT. Protein: CASRPGFTNEKLFF.

The chain links TRBV10-3 to TRBJ1-1; D is unresolved. The V gene lost 2 bases and the J gene lost 1 base, with 8 bases spanning the gap. Germline-derived CDR1 and CDR2 are ENHRY and SYGVKD. The CDR3 has 14 residues. Here the CDR3 DNA reads TGTGCCATCAGTGAGGGCCAGGAGAACACTGAAGCTTTCTTT. Protein sequence: CAISEGQENTEAFF.

This clone was counted only a few times. The V and J genes are TRBV14 and TRBJ2-7, with 10 bases that match TRBD2. The CDR3 covers 15 residues. V lost 0 bases, J lost 4 bases, and 3 bases stayed unmatched. The germline gives CDR1 SGHDN, CDR2 FVKESK. CDR3 region: CASSQELAGHYEQYF. The CDR3 DNA reads as TGTGCCAGCAGCCAAGAACTAGCGGGGCATTACGAGCAGTACTTC. The full variable domain, in which reference TRBV14 and TRBJ2-7 provide the parts outside the CDR3, is EAGVTQFPSHSVIEKGQTVTLRCDPISGHDNLYWYRRVMGKEIKFLLHFVKESKQDESGMPNNRFLAERTGGTYSTLKVQPAELEDSGVYFCASSQELAGHYEQYFGPGTRLTVT.

The chain carries TRBV19 and TRBJ1-3; D remains unclear. CDR3 length: 15 residues. Looked up from germline, CDR1 is LNHDA and CDR2 is SQIVND (reference sequence). V was shortened by 5 bases and J by 0 bases, with 11 bases between the two germline ends. As DNA, the CDR3 is TGTGCCAGTAGTCCCTGGGCCGACTCTGGAAACACCATATATTTT. This translates into CASSPWADSGNTIYF.

This chain joins TRBV30 and TRBJ1-2, with a possible D match to TRBD1 (6 bases). This CDR3 contains 12 residues. Germline CDR1 is GTSNPN and CDR2 is SVGIG (reference sequence). V lost 3 bases and J lost 8, with 13 bases in between. In DNA form, the CDR3 reads TGTGCCTGGAGGGCAGGGGTGGGCGGCTACACCTTC. Its translation: CAWRAGVGGYTF.

In its sample, this clone was seen once. This same CDR3 is encoded by further DNA sequences in the sample. J is TRBJ2-7 and V is TRBV5-1, with D tentatively TRBD1 (6 bases). Trimming removed 2 bases at V and 2 bases at J, with 8 bases between. The CDR3 totals 13 residues. Germline V gene data show CDR1 as SGHRS and CDR2 as YFSETQ. Written as DNA, the CDR3 is TGCGCCAGCAGCTTAGAGGGGGCCTACGAGCAGTACTTC. This sequence encodes CASSLEGAYEQYF.

The chain combines TRBV6-1 with TRBJ1-3, with D uncertain. The germline V gene has CDR1 MNHNS and CDR2 SASEGT. This CDR3 spans 15 amino acids. V gave up 2 bases and J gave up 0 bases, with 8 bases separating them. The CDR3 is CASSEFESSGNTIYF. The DNA for the CDR3 is TGTGCCAGCAGTGAATTCGAGAGCTCTGGAAACACCATATATTTT.

The rearrangement links TRBV10-1 to TRBJ1-2; D gene uncertain. The CDR3 is 11 residues long. CDR1 and CDR2 from the germline V gene are WNHNN and SYGVQD (reference sequence). Trimming took 3 bases from V and 14 from J, leaving 13 bases between them. The DNA of the CDR3 is TGCGCCAGCAGTGAAGGACTCCTGCTGACCTTC. Translated: CASSEGLLLTF.

The chain carries TRBV5-1 and TRBJ1-4; 9 positions agree with TRBD1. CDR1 is SGHRS, CDR2 YFSETQ, per germline. The length of the CDR3 is 16 residues. Unmatched junction bases numbered 11, after V lost 3 bases and J lost 8 bases. The CDR3 region is CASSSQGQGKSEKLFF. CDR3 coding DNA: TGCGCCAGCAGCTCACAAGGACAGGGGAAAAGCGAAAAACTGTTTTTT.

The V gene is TRBV9, the J gene TRBJ1-2; D unresolved. This CDR3 contains 17 residues. With 4 bases removed from V and 8 bases from J, the gap between germline ends came to 27 bases. CDR1 is SGDLS, CDR2 YYNGEE, per germline. CDR3 amino acids: CASSTHFSTNFGRGYTF. As DNA, the CDR3 is TGTGCCAGCAGCACTCACTTCTCGACCAACTTTGGGAGGGGCTACACCTTC.

The chain combines TRBV19 with TRBJ1-2; no reliable D call. The CDR3 is made up of 14 amino acids. Trimming stripped 4 bases from V and 0 bases from J, with 9 bases between. The germline V gene encodes CDR1 LNHDA and CDR2 SQIVND (reference sequence). The CDR3 is CASSTAAANYGYTF. The CDR3 bases are TGTGCCAGTAGTACGGCGGCAGCTAACTATGGCTACACCTTC.

V and J are TRBV5-1 and TRBJ2-1; D gene unclear. Trimming removed 3 bases at V and 4 bases at J, with 17 bases between. The CDR3 extends over 16 amino acids. CDR1 is SGHRS and CDR2 is YFSETQ in the germline V gene. CDR3 loop: CASSSNWAGVYNEQFF. The CDR3 nucleotides read TGCGCCAGCAGCTCGAACTGGGCAGGCGTTTACAATGAGCAGTTCTTC.

V and J are TRBV1 and TRBJ1-1. TRBV1 corresponds to a pseudogene. CDR3 size: 17 residues. The DNA for the CDR3 is TGCACCAGCAGCCAATGGCGGGGGATGGGGACGAACACTGAAGCTTTCTTT. Translation gives CTSSQWRGMGTNTEAFF.